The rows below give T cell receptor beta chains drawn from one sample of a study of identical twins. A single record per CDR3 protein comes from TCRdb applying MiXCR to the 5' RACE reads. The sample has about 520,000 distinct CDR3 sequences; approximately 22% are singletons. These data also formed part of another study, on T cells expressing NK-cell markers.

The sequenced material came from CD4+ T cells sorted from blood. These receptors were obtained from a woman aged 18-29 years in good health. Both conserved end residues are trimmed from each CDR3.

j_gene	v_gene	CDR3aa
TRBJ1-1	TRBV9	ASSPGTGWVTEAF
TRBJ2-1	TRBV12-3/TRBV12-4	ASRDHNEQF
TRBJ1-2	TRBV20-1	SARDRSSYGYT
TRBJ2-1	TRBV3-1	ASSFTSGGNEQF
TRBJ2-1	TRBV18	ASSPLTGESNGQF
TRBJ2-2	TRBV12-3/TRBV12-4	ASSLRELF
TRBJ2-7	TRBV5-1	ASSSGLVGEQY
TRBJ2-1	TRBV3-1	ASSQEWTANNEQF
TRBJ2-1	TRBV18	ASSPDTSHEQF
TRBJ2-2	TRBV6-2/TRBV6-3	ASRRLGTGELF
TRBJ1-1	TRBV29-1	SVGSNSNMNTEAF
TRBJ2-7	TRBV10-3	AIGGTSAYEQY
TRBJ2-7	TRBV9	ASSARSSGNLYEQY
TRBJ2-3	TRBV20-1	SATPDSPLTDTQY
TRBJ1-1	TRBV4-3	ASSQDQSGPLNTEAF
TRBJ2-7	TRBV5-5	ASSHPDTSEQY
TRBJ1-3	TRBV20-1	SASAGDSGNTIY
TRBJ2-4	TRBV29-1	STSLQGNIQY
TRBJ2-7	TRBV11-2	ASSSIKRQYRKSAYEQY
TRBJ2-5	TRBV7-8	ASSLLLETQY
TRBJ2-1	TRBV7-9	ASSLALVKNEQF
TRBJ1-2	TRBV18	ASSPPMAYGYT
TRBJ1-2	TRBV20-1	SASGRVLAGGYT
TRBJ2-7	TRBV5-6	ASSHLAGASSYEQY
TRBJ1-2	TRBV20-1	SAEATGGGGYT
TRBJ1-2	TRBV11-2	ASSLDGGTGGYGYT
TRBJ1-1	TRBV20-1	SASDAQNTEAF
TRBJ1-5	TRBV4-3	ASSQERPQPQH
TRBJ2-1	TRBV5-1	ASSPMGVGPRAEQF
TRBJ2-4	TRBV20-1	SAGRGAAENIQY
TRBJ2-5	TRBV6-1	ASSPKRVRGTQY
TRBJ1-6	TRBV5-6	ASGARNSPLH
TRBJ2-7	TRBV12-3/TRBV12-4	ASSLSGIGGDEQY
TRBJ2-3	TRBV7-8	ASSLRWLVTDTQY
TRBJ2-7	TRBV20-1	SARLPGLAGGGSYEQY
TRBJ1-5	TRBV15	ATSRDLTTTGGNQPQH
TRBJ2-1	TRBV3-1	ASSPRGRVDNEQF
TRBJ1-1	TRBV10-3	AISESWAGRSEAF
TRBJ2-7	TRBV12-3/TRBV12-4	ASSRTTGYEQY
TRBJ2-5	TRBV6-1	AAKRGPSVSQY
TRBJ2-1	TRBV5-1	ASSSPRPTYNEQF
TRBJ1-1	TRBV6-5	ASSYGGFEAF
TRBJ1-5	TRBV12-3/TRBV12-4	ASSLVQPQH
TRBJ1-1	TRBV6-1	ASSRGQGSFEAF
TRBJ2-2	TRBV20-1	SAEKQGASRTGELF
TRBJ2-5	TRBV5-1	ASSRTAQETQY
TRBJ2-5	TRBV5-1	ASSFKGGQETQY